This T cell receptor (beta chain) originates from a study of blood T cell repertoires in COVID-19. Study overall: Nucleic acid was either cDNA or gDNA, and it came from T cells, B-cell-depleted T cells, or PBMCs.

Cohorts were based on clinical histories the participants reported. All exposed participants met a person with COVID-19 within 2 weeks before entering the study. This CDR3 has 14 residues. V lost 7 bases to trimming and J lost 1 base, with 13 bases between them. Germline-derived CDR1 and CDR2 are SNHLY and FYNNEI. The protocol was immunoSEQ multiplex PCR, while the TCRdb copy is restricted to in-frame clones and leaves out a portion. The sample lists around 270,000 clones; around 90% were seen once. This clonotype was sampled from a woman aged 40 to 55 who had been exposed to COVID-19. This chain connects TRBV2 to TRBJ1-1; D ambiguous. Sequencing input: PBMCs or T cells enriched from blood (not recorded which). The CDR3: CASTGGQRNTEAFF. CDR3 bases: TGTGCCAGCACGGGAGGGCAGAGGAACACTGAAGCTTTCTTT.